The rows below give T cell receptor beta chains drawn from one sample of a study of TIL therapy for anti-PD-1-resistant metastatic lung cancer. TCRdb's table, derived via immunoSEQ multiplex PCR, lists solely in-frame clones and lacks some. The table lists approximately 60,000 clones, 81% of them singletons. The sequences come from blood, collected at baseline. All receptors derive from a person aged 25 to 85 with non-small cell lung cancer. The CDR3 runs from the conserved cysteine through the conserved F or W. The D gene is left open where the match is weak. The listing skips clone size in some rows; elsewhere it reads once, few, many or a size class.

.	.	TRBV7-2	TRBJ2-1	TGTGCCAGCAGCTTGGACCTGTACAATGAGCAGTTCTTC	CASSLDLYNEQFF
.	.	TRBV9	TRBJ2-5	TGTGCCAGCAGCGTAGGAGGGGACCAAGAGACCCAGTACTTC	CASSVGGDQETQYF
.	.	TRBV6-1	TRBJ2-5	TGTGCCAGCAGTGATTGGTACCAAGAGACCCAGTACTTC	CASSDWYQETQYF
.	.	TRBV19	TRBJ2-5	TGTGCCAGTAGTATAGGATCAGGCTTCTTCGGGAAACAAGAGACCCAGTACTTC	CASSIGSGFFGKQETQYF
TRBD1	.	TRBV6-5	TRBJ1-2	TGTGCCAGCAGTTCCTGGACAGGGGGACAGTATGGCTACACCTTC	CASSSWTGGQYGYTF
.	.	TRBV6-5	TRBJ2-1	TGTGCCAGCAGTTACTTACGTAAACCCTACAATGAGCAGTTCTTC	CASSYLRKPYNEQFF
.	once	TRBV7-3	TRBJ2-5	TGTGCCAGCAGCCCCCAGCAGGGAAGGAGAGAGACCCAGTACTTC	CASSPQQGRRETQYF
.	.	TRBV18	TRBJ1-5	TGTGCCAGCTCACCAGGGCAGGGAGGTCAGCCCCAGCATTTT	CASSPGQGGQPQHF
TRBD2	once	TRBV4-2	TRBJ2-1	TGTGCCAGCAGCCTAAGTTACTTGACTAGCGGGAGTAGCCATGAGCAGTTCTTC	CASSLSYLTSGSSHEQFF
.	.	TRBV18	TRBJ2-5	TGTGCCAGCTCACCCCAGGGGGGAGAGACCCAGTACTTC	CASSPQGGETQYF
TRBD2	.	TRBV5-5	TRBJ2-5	TGTGCCAGCAGCTCCGGACTAGCGGGCAGCGAGACCCAGTACTTC	CASSSGLAGSETQYF
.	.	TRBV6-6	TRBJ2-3	TGTGCCAGCAGTTCGGTTGTCAGCACAGATACGCAGTATTTT	CASSSVVSTDTQYF
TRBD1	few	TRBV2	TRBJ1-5	TGTGCCAGCAGTGAAGGAGGGACAGTCGGTCAGCCCCAGCATTTT	CASSEGGTVGQPQHF
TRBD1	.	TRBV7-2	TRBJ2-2	TGTGCCAGCAGCTTTACAGGGGGCCAGGGCACCGGGGAGCTGTTTTTT	CASSFTGGQGTGELFF
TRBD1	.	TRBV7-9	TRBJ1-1	TGTGCCAGCAGCTGGGGACAGTGGAACACTGAAGCTTTCTTT	CASSWGQWNTEAFF
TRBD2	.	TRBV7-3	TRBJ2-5	TGTGCCAGCAGCCCAGGGACTAGCGGACAAGAGACCCAGTACTTC	CASSPGTSGQETQYF
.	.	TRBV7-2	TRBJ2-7	TGTGCCAGCAGCGCGAGGGGTGGCGAGCAGTACTTC	CASSARGGEQYF
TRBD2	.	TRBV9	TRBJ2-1	TGTGCCAGCAGCCCTAGCGGGGGGGCCTACAATGAGCAGTTCTTC	CASSPSGGAYNEQFF
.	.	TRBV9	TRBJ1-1	TGTGCCAGCAGCGTTGTCGGTTCTACTACTGAAGCTTTCTTT	CASSVVGSTTEAFF
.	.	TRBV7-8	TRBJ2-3	TGTGCCAGCAGCCCCGGGGACTTCCGCCCCACAGATACGCAGTATTTT	CASSPGDFRPTDTQYF
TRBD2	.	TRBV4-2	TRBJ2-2	TGTGCCAGCAGCCCTCGGACTAGCGGGAGAAGGAACCGGGACACCGGGGAGCTGTTTTTT	CASSPRTSGRRNRDTGELFF
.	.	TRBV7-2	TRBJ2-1	TGTGCCAGCAGCCCTTTCGGTGTAGAGCAGTTCTTC	CASSPFGVEQFF
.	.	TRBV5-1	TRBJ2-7	TGCGCCAGCAGTTGGGATAGCGTTTCCTACGAGCAGTACTTC	CASSWDSVSYEQYF
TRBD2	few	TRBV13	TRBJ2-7	TGTGCCAGCAGCTCTAGCGGTTCCACCTACGAGCAGTACTTC	CASSSSGSTYEQYF
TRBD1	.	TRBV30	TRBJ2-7	TGTGCCTGGAGGGCAGGGGGACCTTTAGAGCAGTACTTC	CAWRAGGPLEQYF
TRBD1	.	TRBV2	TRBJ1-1	TGTGCCAGCAGGAAGACAGGGGGTTTCACTGAAGCTTTCTTT	CASRKTGGFTEAFF
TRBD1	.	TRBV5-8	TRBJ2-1	TGTGCCAGCAGCCTAGGACAGGGTACCTACAATGAGCAGTTCTTC	CASSLGQGTYNEQFF
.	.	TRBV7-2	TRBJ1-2	TGTGCCAGCAGCCAGGGGATAGACAGGATTAGGAACGGCTACACCTTC	CASSQGIDRIRNGYTF
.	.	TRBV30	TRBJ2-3	TGTGCCTGGAGCCCCCCAGTGGGTACGCAGTATTTT	CAWSPPVGTQYF
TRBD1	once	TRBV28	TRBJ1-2	TGTGCCAGCAGTTTATCGGACAGGGGCTATGGCTACACCTTC	CASSLSDRGYGYTF
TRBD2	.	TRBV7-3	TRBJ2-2	TGTGCCAGCAGCTTAAGTCCTAGCGGGCGAACAGGCGGGGAGCTGTTTTTT	CASSLSPSGRTGGELFF
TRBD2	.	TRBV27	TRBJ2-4	TGTGCCAGCAGTGCTAGCGGGATGGGCAAAAACATTCAGTACTTC	CASSASGMGKNIQYF
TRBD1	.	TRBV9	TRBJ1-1	TGTGCCAGCAGCGAAACTCCGACAGGGTTCTCTGGGACTGAAGCTTTCTTT	CASSETPTGFSGTEAFF
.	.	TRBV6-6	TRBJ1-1	TGTGCCAGCAGTTCGGAAGGGCACATGAACACTGAAGCTTTCTTT	CASSSEGHMNTEAFF
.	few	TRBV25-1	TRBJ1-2	TGTGCCAGCAAGGACAGTTCAAGTGGCTACACCTTC	CASKDSSSGYTF